This T cell receptor (beta chain) appears in the sequencing data of a study of T cell repertoires in cytomegalovirus infection. Study conclusions and caveats: Dominating the ex vivo response were TCR beta clonotypes that were CMV-specific and HLA-C-restricted.

One entry per CDR3 protein, called by TCRdb with MiXCR from the reads. This table holds approximately 65,000 distinct CDR3 sequences, around 20% found once. Worth noting for this clonotype: The target antigen is unknown.

V shed 4 bases and J shed 0 bases, with 11 bases lying between them. Germline V gene sequence: CDR1 SGHKS, CDR2 YYEKEE (reference sequence). The CDR3 spans 15 residues. The sequence was obtained from a human donor in good health (CMV status not recorded). Some clones in this sample may be carry-over from other donors' samples. The sequencing used CD8+ T cells from cultured PBMCs, collected from culture after CMV antigen stimulation. The chain has TRBV5-5 and TRBJ1-5; D uncertain. CDR3 in DNA: TGTGCCAGCAGCCCCTATTACTATAGCAATCAGCCCCAGCATTTT. This gives the protein CASSPYYYSNQPQHF. Based on the CDR3 plus reference TRBV5-5 and TRBJ1-5, the full variable domain is DAGVTQSPTHLIKTRGQQVTLRCSPISGHKSVSWYQQVLGQGPQFIFQYYEKEERGRGNFPDRFSARQFPNYSSELNVNALLLGDSALYLCASSPYYYSNQPQHFGDGTRLSIL.